Listed here are 19 T cell receptor beta chains from one sample, sequenced in a study of shared clonotypes between healthy human individuals. Sequencing was performed with immunoSEQ multiplex PCR; in TCRdb, only in-frame clones are kept and a portion is missing. Seen here are 2 million to 2.5 million clones, approximately 90% observed once, and the top ten hold approximately 0.39%. Sequencing was carried out using naive CD4+ T cells from PBMCs. This sample's subset: CD45RA+ positively selected. These receptors all stem from a man aged 18 to 35 in good health. Some clones in this sample may be carry-over from other donors' samples.

This sequence joins TRBV13 and TRBJ2-7; 8 positions match TRBD1. The CDR3 extends over 15 amino acids. J lost 3 bases, V lost 3 bases, and 7 bases had no gene match. The germline CDR1 and CDR2 sequences are PRHDT and FYEKMQ (reference sequence). For the CDR3, the DNA is TGTGCCAGCAGCTTTGGGCAGGGGGCGTTCTACGAGCAGTACTTC. It encodes CASSFGQGAFYEQYF.

The V call is TRBV7-9, the J call TRBJ1-3; perhaps TRBD1 as D (5 bases). V was pared by 2 bases and J by 0 bases, with 11 bases between. CDR1 and CDR2 (germline): SEHNR, FQNEAQ (reference sequence). The CDR3 has 16 residues. Here the CDR3 reads CASSLMGPDSGNTIYF. In nucleotides, the CDR3 is TGTGCCAGCAGCTTAATGGGGCCAGACTCTGGAAACACCATATATTTT.

This clone was counted once. The chain combines TRBV7-2 with TRBJ2-5; perhaps TRBD1 as D (6 bases). The length of the CDR3 is 15 residues. In germline, CDR1 is SGHTA, CDR2 FQGNSA. The V end was cut by 3 bases, the J end by 2 bases, with 13 bases between. CDR3 protein: CASSLQGPGQETQYF. CDR3 coding DNA: TGTGCCAGCAGCTTGCAGGGGCCGGGTCAAGAGACCCAGTACTTC.

V usage is TRBV5-1 and J usage is TRBJ1-2, with TRBD1 matching 8 bases. Germline V CDR1 and CDR2: SGHRS, YFSETQ. The length of the CDR3 is 14 residues. The V gene end was trimmed by 0 bases and the J gene end by 12 bases; junction bases not matched to a gene: 10. The CDR3 region is CASSLGTGQPIHTF. CDR3 DNA: TGCGCCAGCAGCTTGGGGACAGGGCAACCCATCCACACCTTC. Based on the CDR3 plus reference TRBV5-1 and TRBJ1-2, the full variable domain is KAGVTQTPRYLIKTRGQQVTLSCSPISGHRSVSWYQQTPGQGLQFLFEYFSETQRNKGNFPGRFSGRQFSNSRSEMNVSTLELGDSALYLCASSLGTGQPIHTFGSGTRLTVV.

As concerns this clone: Other nucleotide sequences in the sample specify the same CDR3. This chain uses TRBV7-2 with TRBJ2-7; no firm D call. The CDR3 is 14 amino acids. V was shortened by 1 base and J by 0 bases, with 7 bases between the two germline ends. Per the germline V gene, CDR1 is SGHTA and CDR2 is FQGNSA. The chain's CDR3 is CASSLDRSSYEQYF. The CDR3, as DNA: TGTGCCAGCAGCTTAGATCGGAGCTCCTACGAGCAGTACTTC.

The V gene is TRBV7-2, the J gene TRBJ1-5; the D is unclear. Trimming left V 7 bases short and J 6 bases short, with 13 bases between. Germline loops: CDR1 SGHTA, CDR2 FQGNSA. This CDR3 spans 13 amino acids. The CDR3 reads CASNIDPGQPQHF. In DNA, the CDR3 is TGTGCCAGCAACATAGATCCGGGTCAGCCCCAGCATTTT.

The CDR3 nucleotides read TGCAGCGTAGTACACGTGGACAAGACCTACGAGCAGTACTTC. This encodes CSVVHVDKTYEQYF. This chain connects TRBV29-1 to TRBJ2-7, with a possible D match to TRBD1 (5 bases). Germline V gives CDR1 SQVTM, CDR2 ANQGSEA. The CDR3 length is 14 residues. V was clipped by 6 bases and J by 2 bases, with 17 bases between them.

The CDR3 coding sequence is TGCGCCAGCAAGAGCGGGGAGATCTCCTATAATTCACCCCTCCACTTT. Its translation is CASKSGEISYNSPLHF. The chain combines TRBV5-1 with TRBJ1-6; D unclear. The CDR3 loop spans 16 amino acids. The germline V and J ends were trimmed by 6 bases and 0 bases, with 13 bases remaining between them. Germline CDR1 is SGHRS and CDR2 is YFSETQ.

This sequence joins TRBV7-2 and TRBJ2-3; the match to TRBD2 covers 9 bases. This CDR3 is 15 amino acids long. Per the germline V gene, CDR1 is SGHTA and CDR2 is FQGNSA. V was clipped by 1 base and J by 6 bases; unmatched bases: 5. The CDR3 sequence is CASSLEGLAADTQYF. In DNA form, the CDR3 reads TGTGCCAGCAGCTTAGAGGGACTAGCAGCGGATACGCAGTATTTT.

The J gene is TRBJ2-1, the V gene TRBV4-2; D is perhaps TRBD2 (7 bases). Germline V gene sequence: CDR1 LGHNA, CDR2 YNFKEQ. Trimming took off 4 bases at V and 3 bases at J, with 25 bases between the two ends. The CDR3 covers 19 residues. The CDR3 protein is CASSPQGSLLRGSYNEQFF. The DNA of the CDR3 is TGTGCCAGCAGCCCGCAGGGGTCCTTACTACGCGGGAGCTACAATGAGCAGTTCTTC.

The chain carries TRBV5-1 and TRBJ2-3, with 12 nucleotides matching TRBD2. The CDR3 is 18 residues long. Trimming at V came to 0 bases and at J to 3 bases, leaving 8 bases not matched to a gene. Germline lookup yields CDR1 SGHRS and CDR2 YFSETQ. This chain's CDR3 is CASSLAPLAGGGTDTQYF. The CDR3 nucleotides read TGCGCCAGCAGCTTGGCTCCCCTAGCGGGAGGGGGAACAGATACGCAGTATTTT.

V gene TRBV5-5 combines with J gene TRBJ1-4, with D perhaps matching TRBD1 (5 bases). The CDR3 is made up of 16 amino acids. CDR1 SGHKS and CDR2 YYEKEE come from the germline V gene (reference sequence). Trimming cost V 4 bases and J 0 bases, with 13 bases left between them. This chain's CDR3 is CASSANQGATNEKLFF. DNA for the CDR3: TGTGCCAGCAGCGCCAATCAGGGCGCAACTAATGAAAAACTGTTTTTT.

V usage is TRBV4-1 and J usage is TRBJ2-3; the D gene is possibly TRBD2 (5 bases). V was cut by 0 bases and J by 6 bases, with 19 bases left in between. This CDR3 is built from 17 residues. From germline, CDR1 is MGHRA and CDR2 YSYEKL. The CDR3 DNA sequence: TGCGCCAGCAGCCAAGAAGCTAGCTCACCTTCAAGGGATACGCAGTATTTT. Translating gives CASSQEASSPSRDTQYF.

For the CDR3, the DNA is TGTGCCGGAAAGACCTTAATGAACACTGAAGCTTTCTTT. Its protein is CAGKTLMNTEAFF. The chain combines TRBV28 with TRBJ1-1; D is unclear. The length of the CDR3 is 13 residues. Trimming removed 11 bases at V and 0 bases at J, with 13 bases between. Germline V CDR1 and CDR2: MDHEN, SYDVKM. The whole variable domain, filled in from reference TRBV28 and TRBJ1-1, reads DVKVTQSSRYLVKRTGEKVFLECVQDMDHENMFWYRQDPGLGLRLIYFSYDVKMKEKGDIPEGYSVSREKKERFSLILESASTNQTSMYLCAGKTLMNTEAFFGQGTRLTVV.

The chain carries TRBV5-1 and TRBJ2-3; 9 bases are shared with TRBD1. The CDR3 consists of 15 residues. Germline loops: CDR1 SGHRS, CDR2 YFSETQ. J gave up 2 bases and V 4 bases, and 5 bases lay outside the gene matches. This chain's CDR3 is CASSRGTGITDTQYF. DNA for the CDR3: TGCGCCAGCAGCCGCGGGACAGGGATCACAGATACGCAGTATTTT.

Comment on this clone: Other nucleotide sequences from this sample produce the same CDR3. The chain has TRBV5-1 and TRBJ1-1; D remains ambiguous. Germline values: CDR1 SGHRS, CDR2 YFSETQ. V gave up 0 bases and J gave up 0 bases, with 6 bases separating them. This CDR3 is built from 14 residues. CDR3 DNA sequence: TGCGCCAGCAGCTTGGACCTTATGAACACTGAAGCTTTCTTT. Encoded protein: CASSLDLMNTEAFF.

J is TRBJ1-5 and V is TRBV5-1; TRBD1 aligns across 7 bases. The V and J ends lost 7 bases and 4 bases, in that order; junction bases with no gene match: 17. Germline loops: CDR1 SGHRS, CDR2 YFSETQ. The length of the CDR3 is 17 residues. Here the CDR3 reads CASQGGTDPSLNQPQHF. CDR3 bases: TGCGCCAGCCAGGGGGGGACGGACCCCTCACTAAATCAGCCCCAGCATTTT.

The rearrangement links TRBV6-6 to TRBJ1-1; the D gene is possibly TRBD1 (5 bases). Germline CDR1 is MNHNY and CDR2 is SVGAGI (reference sequence). This CDR3 has 15 residues. Deletions cut 1 base from V and 1 base from J, with 10 bases between. The CDR3 DNA reads as TGTGCCAGCAGTTACTGGTCAGGGCCGAACACTGAAGCTTTCTTT. Translated: CASSYWSGPNTEAFF.

The chain couples TRBV5-6 to TRBJ2-7; 8 positions match TRBD1. Germline-derived CDR1 and CDR2 are SGHDT and YYEEEE. The CDR3 length is 16 residues. After removal of 0 bases from V and 5 bases from J, the junction contained 10 bases not matched to a gene. The chain's CDR3 is CASSLVVGQGAHEQYF. CDR3 nucleotide sequence: TGTGCCAGCAGCTTGGTCGTTGGCCAGGGGGCCCACGAGCAGTACTTC.